The clone carrying this TCR beta chain was seen a few times. At the DNA level, this CDR3 is encoded by other sequences in the same sample as well. The sample belongs to a study of cytomegalovirus exposure and HLA in healthy donors. Study context: The early release's HLA-typed donors yielded some 85 million unique TCRs.

Germline lookup yields CDR1 SGDLS and CDR2 YYNGEE. The CDR3 has 17 residues. Trimming at V came to 0 bases and at J to 4 bases, leaving 6 bases not matched to a gene. Primers: 60 Vbeta forward and 13 Jbeta reverse. Clones were read by immunoSEQ multiplex PCR, and TCRdb kept only the in-frame ones, dropping some. Among over 150,000 clones listed, more than 75% were seen once. This rearrangement joins TRBV9 to TRBJ1-4, with 10 bases identical to TRBD1. What was sequenced was PBMCs. This TCR was sampled from a man aged 18 to 29 in good health and CMV-seropositive. The chain's CDR3 is CASSVGPGQGLNEKLFF. CDR3 sequence (DNA): TGTGCCAGCAGCGTAGGTCCGGGACAGGGGCTTAATGAAAAACTGTTTTTT.